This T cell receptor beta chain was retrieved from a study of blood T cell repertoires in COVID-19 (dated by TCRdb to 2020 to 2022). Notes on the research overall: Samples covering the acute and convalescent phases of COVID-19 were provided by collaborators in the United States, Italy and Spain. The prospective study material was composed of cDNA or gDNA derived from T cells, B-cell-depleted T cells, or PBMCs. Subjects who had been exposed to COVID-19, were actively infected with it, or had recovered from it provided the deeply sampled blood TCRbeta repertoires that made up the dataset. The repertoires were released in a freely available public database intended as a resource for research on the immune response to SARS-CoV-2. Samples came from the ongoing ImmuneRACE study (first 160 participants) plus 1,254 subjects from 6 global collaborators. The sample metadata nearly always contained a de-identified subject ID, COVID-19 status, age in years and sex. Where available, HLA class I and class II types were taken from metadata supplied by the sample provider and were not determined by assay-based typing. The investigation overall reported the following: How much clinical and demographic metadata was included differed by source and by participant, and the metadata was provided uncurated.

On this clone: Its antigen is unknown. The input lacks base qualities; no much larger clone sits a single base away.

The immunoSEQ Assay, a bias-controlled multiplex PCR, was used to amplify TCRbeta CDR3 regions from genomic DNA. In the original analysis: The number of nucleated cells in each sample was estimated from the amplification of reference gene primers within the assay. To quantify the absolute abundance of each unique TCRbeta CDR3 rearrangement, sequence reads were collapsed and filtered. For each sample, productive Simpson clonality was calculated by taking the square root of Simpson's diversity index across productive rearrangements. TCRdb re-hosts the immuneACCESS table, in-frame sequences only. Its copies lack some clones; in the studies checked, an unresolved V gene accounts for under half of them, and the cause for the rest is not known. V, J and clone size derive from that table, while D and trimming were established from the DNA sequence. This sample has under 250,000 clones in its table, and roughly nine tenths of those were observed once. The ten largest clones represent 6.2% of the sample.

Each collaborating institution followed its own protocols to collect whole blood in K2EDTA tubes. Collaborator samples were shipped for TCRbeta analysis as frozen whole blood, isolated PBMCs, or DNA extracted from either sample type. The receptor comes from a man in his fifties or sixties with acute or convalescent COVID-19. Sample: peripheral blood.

CDR3 protein: CASSTPGQGASEQYF. In nucleotides, the sequence is TGTGCCAGCAGCACTCCGGGACAGGGGGCGAGCGAGCAGTACTTC. This receptor chain uses TRBV7-2 and TRBJ2-7; 12 central nucleotides agree with TRBD1. The cysteine opens and the phenylalanine closes a CDR3 of 15 amino acids. The entry retains the CDR3 DNA only, 45 bases that are in frame from base 1. V lost 5 bases and J lost 6 bases, and the count of bases not matched to a germline gene is 8. According to the germline V gene, CDR1 reads SGHTA and CDR2 reads FQGNSA.